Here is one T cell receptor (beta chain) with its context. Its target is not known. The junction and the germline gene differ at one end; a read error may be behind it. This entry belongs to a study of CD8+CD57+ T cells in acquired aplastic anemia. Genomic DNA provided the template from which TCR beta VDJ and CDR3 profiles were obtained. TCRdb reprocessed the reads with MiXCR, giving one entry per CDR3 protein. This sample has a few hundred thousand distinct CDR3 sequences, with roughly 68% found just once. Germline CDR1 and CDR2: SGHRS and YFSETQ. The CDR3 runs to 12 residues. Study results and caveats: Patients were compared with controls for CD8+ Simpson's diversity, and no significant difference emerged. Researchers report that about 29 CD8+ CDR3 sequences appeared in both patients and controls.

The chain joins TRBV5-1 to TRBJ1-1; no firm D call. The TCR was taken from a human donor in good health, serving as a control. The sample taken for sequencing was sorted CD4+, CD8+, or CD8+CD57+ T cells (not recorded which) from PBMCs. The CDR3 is CASSPRAGHTLF. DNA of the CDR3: TGTGCCAGCAGCCCACGGGCAGGCCATACTCTCTTT.